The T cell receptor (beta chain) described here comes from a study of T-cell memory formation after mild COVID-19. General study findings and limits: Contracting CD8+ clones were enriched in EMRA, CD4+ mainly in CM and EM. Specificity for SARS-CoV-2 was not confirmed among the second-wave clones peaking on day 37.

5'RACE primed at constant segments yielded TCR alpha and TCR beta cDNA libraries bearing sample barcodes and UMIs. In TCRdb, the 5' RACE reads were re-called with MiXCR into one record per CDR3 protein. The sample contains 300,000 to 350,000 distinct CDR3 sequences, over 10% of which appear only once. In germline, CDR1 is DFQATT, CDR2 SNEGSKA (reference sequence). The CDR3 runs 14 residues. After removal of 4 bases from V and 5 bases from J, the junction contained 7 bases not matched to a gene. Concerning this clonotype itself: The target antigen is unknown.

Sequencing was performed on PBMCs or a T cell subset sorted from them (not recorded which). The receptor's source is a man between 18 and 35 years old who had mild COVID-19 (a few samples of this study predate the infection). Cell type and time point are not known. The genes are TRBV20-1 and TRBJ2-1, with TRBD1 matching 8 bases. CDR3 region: CSAISGTGDNEQFF. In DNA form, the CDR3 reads TGCAGTGCTATATCCGGGACAGGTGACAATGAGCAGTTCTTC.